This T cell receptor beta chain derives from a study of CD4 T cells in relation to SARS-CoV-2 and coronaviruses. This clone has more than one count but fewer than ten. CDR3 size: 15 residues. Trimming pared 0 bases from V and 6 bases from J, leaving 9 bases between. Germline CDR1 LGHDT, CDR2 YNNKEL (reference sequence). Produced via immunoSEQ multiplex PCR; TCRdb's table is partial and in-frame only. Of 58,000 or so clones in the sample, about 91% were seen once. The sequence came from an adult with COVID-19. Source material: naive CD4+ T cells from PBMCs. Noted subset: naive CD4+ T cells isolated by negative enrichment. This rearrangement joins TRBV3-1 (or the pseudogene TRBV3-2) to TRBJ1-6, with no clear D. This CDR3 reads CASSQDPSRNSPLHF. CDR3 nucleotide sequence: TGTGCCAGCAGCCAAGATCCCTCGCGTAATTCACCCCTCCACTTT.